This is a list of T cell receptor beta chains from one sample in a study of OX40 agonist ivuxolimab in advanced cancers. Assay: immunoSEQ multiplex PCR; the TCRdb copy retains only in-frame clones and omits some. This sample has 65,000 to 100,000 clones, with 90% found just once. This sample comprised CD4+ or CD8+ T cells sorted from blood, obtained in a trial of the OX40 agonist ivuxolimab. These receptors came from an adult with an advanced solid tumor such as melanoma, head and neck, liver or kidney cancer. CDR3s include the opening cysteine and the closing phenylalanine or tryptophan. The D gene is left open where the match is weak. Clone size appears in some rows only: once, few, many, or a class for an expanded clone.

clone size	D gene	V gene	J gene	CDR3 DNA	CDR3 protein
NA	TRBD1	TRBV4-1	TRBJ2-7	TGCGCCAGCAGCCAAGGTTGGACAGGGGGAGGCGAGCAGTACTTC	CASSQGWTGGGEQYF
NA	TRBD1	TRBV18	TRBJ1-1	TGTGCCAGCTCACTCCAACCGGGACAGGGGGCTGGTGAAGCTTTCTTT	CASSLQPGQGAGEAFF
NA	NA	TRBV28	TRBJ1-2	TGTGCCAGCAGTCCTGGCGACTATGGCTACACCTTC	CASSPGDYGYTF
NA	NA	TRBV6-1	TRBJ1-3	TGTGCCAGCAGTGACAGGTTCTCTGGAAACACCATATATTTT	CASSDRFSGNTIYF
NA	TRBD1	TRBV6-1	TRBJ1-1	TGTGCCACCGACGACAGGGGGCGCGAGAACACTGAAGCTTTCTTT	CATDDRGRENTEAFF
NA	TRBD1	TRBV30	TRBJ2-7	TGTGCCTGGAAAAGGACAGGGGCGGGCGAGCAGTACTTC	CAWKRTGAGEQYF
NA	NA	TRBV5-1	TRBJ1-1	TGCGCCAGCAGCTTGGCTGTCGCAGGGGCGTACACTGAAGCTTTCTTT	CASSLAVAGAYTEAFF
NA	NA	TRBV5-1	TRBJ1-3	TGCGCCAGCAGGCCAACAGGGAGCTCTGGAAACACCATATATTTT	CASRPTGSSGNTIYF
NA	NA	TRBV11-1	TRBJ1-1	TGTGCCAGCAGCTTAGCGGACTTAGGGGTAAACACTGAAGCTTTCTTT	CASSLADLGVNTEAFF
NA	TRBD1	TRBV7-9	TRBJ1-1	TGTGCCAGCAGCCCGGGACAGGGGGAATATCTATCTGAAGCTTTCTTT	CASSPGQGEYLSEAFF
NA	NA	TRBV30	TRBJ1-4	TGTGCCTGGAGTTTGGGACTACTAACCCGGACAACTAATGAAAAACTGTTTTTT	CAWSLGLLTRTTNEKLFF
NA	TRBD2	TRBV27	TRBJ2-3	TGTGCCAGTAGGGTAGCGGGGGTGGCAGATACGCAGTATTTT	CASRVAGVADTQYF
NA	NA	TRBV6-5	TRBJ2-6	TGTGCCAGCGCCCCGACTGGGGCCAACGTCCTGACTTTC	CASAPTGANVLTF
NA	NA	TRBV19	TRBJ2-5	TGTGCCAGTAGTATAGTGACGGATTCGGAGACCCAGTACTTC	CASSIVTDSETQYF
NA	NA	TRBV5-6	TRBJ2-7	TGTGCCAGCAGCTTGTGGGACATGGCATGGGACGAGCAGTACTTC	CASSLWDMAWDEQYF
NA	NA	TRBV2	TRBJ1-2	TGTGCCAGCAGTAGACAGGATAACTATGGCTACACCTTC	CASSRQDNYGYTF
NA	NA	TRBV19	TRBJ2-7	TGTGCCAGTAGGAGGGAGACGGTCGAGCAGTACTTC	CASRRETVEQYF
NA	NA	TRBV6-1	TRBJ1-6	TGTGCCTCAAACCCGAGGGACGGGAACAATTCACCCCTCCACTTT	CASNPRDGNNSPLHF
once	NA	TRBV19	TRBJ1-4	TGTGCCAGTAGTATCGAACCTAATGAAAAACTGTTTTTT	CASSIEPNEKLFF
once	NA	TRBV1	TRBJ2-1	TGCACCAGCAGCCAAGATAGTCGGACTAGCGGTAATTTATTTGTCGATGAGCAGTTCTTC	CTSSQDSRTSGNLFVDEQFF
NA	NA	TRBV7-8	TRBJ1-2	TGTGCCAGCAGCTTATCCTTAGTCCTTTATGGCTACACCTTC	CASSLSLVLYGYTF
few	NA	TRBV7-2	TRBJ1-2	TGTGCCAGCAGCCCTCAGACAGGATATGGCTACACCTTC	CASSPQTGYGYTF
NA	TRBD1	TRBV5-3	TRBJ1-6	TGTGCCAGCAGCTTGGGGACAGGGAGGTCACCCCTCCACTTT	CASSLGTGRSPLHF
NA	NA	TRBV5-6	TRBJ2-1	TGTGCCAGCAGCTTGGATCCACAGAGCTCCTACAATGAGCAGTTCTTC	CASSLDPQSSYNEQFF
NA	NA	TRBV27	TRBJ1-1	TGTGCCAGCAGTTTATTGGGACTGAACACTGAAGCTTTCTTT	CASSLLGLNTEAFF
NA	NA	TRBV13	TRBJ2-2	TGTGCCAGCAGCTTAGGACCCGAGAACACCGGGGAGCTGTTTTTT	CASSLGPENTGELFF
NA	NA	TRBV29-1	TRBJ2-1	TGCAGCGCCGCCCTGACAGGCTACAATGAGCAGTTCTTC	CSAALTGYNEQFF
once	TRBD2	TRBV18	TRBJ2-3	TGTGCCAACTCACAGACTAGCGGTAGCACAGATACGCAGTATTTT	CANSQTSGSTDTQYF
NA	NA	TRBV5-1	TRBJ1-4	TGCGCCAGCAGCTTGGCCAGGGGAGCAACTAATGAAAAACTGTTTTTT	CASSLARGATNEKLFF
NA	NA	TRBV6-1	TRBJ2-7	TGTGCCAGCAGAAGCCGTGGGAGCTCCTACGAGCAGTACTTC	CASRSRGSSYEQYF
few	TRBD2	TRBV7-9	TRBJ2-3	TGTGCCAGCAGCCCGGGACTAGCGGGGGCGTACGACATGCAGTATTTT	CASSPGLAGAYDMQYF